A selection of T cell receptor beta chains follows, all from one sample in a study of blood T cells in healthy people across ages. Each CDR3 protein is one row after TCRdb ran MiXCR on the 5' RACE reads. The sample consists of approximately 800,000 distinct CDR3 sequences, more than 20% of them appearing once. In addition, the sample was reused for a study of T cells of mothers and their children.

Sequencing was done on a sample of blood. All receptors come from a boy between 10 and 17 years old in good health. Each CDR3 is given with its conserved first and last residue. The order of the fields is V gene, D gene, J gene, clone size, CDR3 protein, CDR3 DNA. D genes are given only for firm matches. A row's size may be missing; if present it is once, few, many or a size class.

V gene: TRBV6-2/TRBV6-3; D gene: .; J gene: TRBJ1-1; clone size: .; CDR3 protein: CASTTSRQNTEAFF; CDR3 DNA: TGTGCCAGCACCACTAGTAGGCAGAACACTGAAGCTTTCTTT
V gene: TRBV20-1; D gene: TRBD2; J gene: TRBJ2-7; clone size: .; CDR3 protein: CSARSTSGSSYEQYF; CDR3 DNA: TGCAGTGCTAGATCGACTAGCGGTAGCTCCTACGAGCAGTACTTC
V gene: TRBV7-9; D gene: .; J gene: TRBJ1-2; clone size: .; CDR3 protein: CASSLGGGGGYGYTF; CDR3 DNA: TGTGCCAGCAGCTTAGGAGGCGGGGGTGGCTATGGCTACACCTTC
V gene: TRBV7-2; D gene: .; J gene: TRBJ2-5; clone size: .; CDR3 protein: CASSLALAHQETQYF; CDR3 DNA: TGTGCCAGCAGCTTAGCCTTGGCGCACCAAGAGACCCAGTACTTC
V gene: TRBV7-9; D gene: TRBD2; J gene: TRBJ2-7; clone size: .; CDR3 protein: CASSSWTSGSNEQYF; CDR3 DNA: TGTGCCAGCAGCTCGTGGACTAGCGGGAGTAACGAGCAGTACTTC
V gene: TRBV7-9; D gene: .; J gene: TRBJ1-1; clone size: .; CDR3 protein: CASSKAVMNTEAFF; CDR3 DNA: TGTGCCAGCAGCAAGGCCGTTATGAACACTGAAGCTTTCTTT
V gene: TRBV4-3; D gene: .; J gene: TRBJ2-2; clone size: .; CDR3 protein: CASSQGPGTGNTGELFF; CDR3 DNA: TGCGCCAGCAGCCAAGGGCCCGGGACGGGGAACACCGGGGAGCTGTTTTTT
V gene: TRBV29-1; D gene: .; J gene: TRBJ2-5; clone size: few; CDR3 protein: CSVERLEDFQETQYF; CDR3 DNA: TGCAGCGTTGAAAGGTTGGAGGACTTCCAAGAGACCCAGTACTTC
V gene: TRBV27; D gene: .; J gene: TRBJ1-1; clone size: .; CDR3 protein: CASSPQAGRRLNTEAFF; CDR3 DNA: TGTGCCAGCAGTCCCCAAGCAGGGAGACGTCTGAACACTGAAGCTTTCTTT
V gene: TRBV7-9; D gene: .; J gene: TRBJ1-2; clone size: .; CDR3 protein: CASSNTTGPYGYTF; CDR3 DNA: TGTGCCAGCAGCAACACGACAGGACCCTATGGCTACACCTTC
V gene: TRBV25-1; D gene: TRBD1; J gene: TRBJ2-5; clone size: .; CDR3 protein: CASSETNRGQRETQYF; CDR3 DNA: TGTGCCAGCAGTGAAACCAACAGGGGGCAACGAGAGACCCAGTACTTC
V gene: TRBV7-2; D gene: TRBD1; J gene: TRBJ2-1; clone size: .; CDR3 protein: CASSLVRSRGNNEQFF; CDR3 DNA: TGTGCCAGCAGCTTAGTAAGGTCCAGGGGGAATAATGAGCAGTTCTTC
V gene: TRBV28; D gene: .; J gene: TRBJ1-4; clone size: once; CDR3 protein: CASSTPEKLFF; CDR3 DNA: TGTGCCAGCAGCACGCCCGAAAAACTGTTTTTT
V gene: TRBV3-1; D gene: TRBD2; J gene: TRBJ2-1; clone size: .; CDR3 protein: CASSRGLGTSGTQGVNEQFF; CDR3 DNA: TGTGCCAGCAGCCGAGGTCTAGGGACTAGCGGAACCCAAGGGGTCAATGAGCAGTTCTTC
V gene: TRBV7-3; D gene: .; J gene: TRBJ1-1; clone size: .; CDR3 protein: CASSSLGGDTEAFF; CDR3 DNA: TGTGCCAGCAGCTCCCTAGGGGGAGACACTGAAGCTTTCTTT
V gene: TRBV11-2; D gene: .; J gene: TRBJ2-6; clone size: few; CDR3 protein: CASSFTPSSGANVLTF; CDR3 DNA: TGTGCCAGCAGCTTCACACCGAGCTCTGGGGCCAACGTCCTGACTTTC
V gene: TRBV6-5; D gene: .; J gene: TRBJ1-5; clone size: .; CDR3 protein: CASSQLDGWGDQPQHF; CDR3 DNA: TGTGCCAGCAGTCAACTCGACGGGTGGGGAGATCAGCCCCAGCATTTT
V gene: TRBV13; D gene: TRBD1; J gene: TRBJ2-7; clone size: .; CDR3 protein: CASSWTGDETYEQYF; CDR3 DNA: TGTGCCAGCAGCTGGACAGGCGACGAAACCTACGAGCAGTACTTC
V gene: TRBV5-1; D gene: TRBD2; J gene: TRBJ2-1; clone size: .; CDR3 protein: CASSLARGSSYNEQFF; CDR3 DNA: TGCGCCAGCAGCTTGGCGCGGGGGAGCTCCTACAATGAGCAGTTCTTC
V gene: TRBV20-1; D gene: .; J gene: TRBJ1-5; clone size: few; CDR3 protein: CSARVGGGEQPQHF; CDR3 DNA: TGCAGTGCTAGAGTCGGGGGGGGAGAACAGCCCCAGCATTTT
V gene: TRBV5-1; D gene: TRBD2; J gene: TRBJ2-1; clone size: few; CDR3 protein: CASSLVVLAGAKNEQFF; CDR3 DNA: TGCGCCAGCAGCTTGGTCGTACTAGCGGGAGCTAAAAATGAGCAGTTCTTC
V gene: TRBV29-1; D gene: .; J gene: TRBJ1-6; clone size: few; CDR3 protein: CSVERVLPYNSPLHF; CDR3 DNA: TGCAGCGTTGAAAGGGTCCTACCCTATAATTCACCCCTCCACTTT
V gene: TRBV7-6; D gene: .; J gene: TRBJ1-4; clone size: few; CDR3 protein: CASSGQWWGSNEKLFF; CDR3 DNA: TGTGCCAGCAGCGGTCAATGGTGGGGAAGTAATGAAAAACTGTTTTTT
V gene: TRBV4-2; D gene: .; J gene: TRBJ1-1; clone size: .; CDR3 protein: CASSQSDRGQPNTEAFF; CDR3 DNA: TGTGCCAGCAGCCAGTCCGACCGCGGACAACCGAACACTGAAGCTTTCTTT
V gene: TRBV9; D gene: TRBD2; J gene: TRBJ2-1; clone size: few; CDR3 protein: CASSVEIRTSGRVYNEQFF; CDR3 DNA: TGTGCCAGCAGCGTAGAGATTCGGACTAGCGGCAGAGTCTACAATGAGCAGTTCTTC
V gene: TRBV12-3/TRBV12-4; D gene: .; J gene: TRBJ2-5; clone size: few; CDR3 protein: CASSFNSQETQYF; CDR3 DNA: TGTGCCAGCAGTTTCAACAGCCAAGAGACCCAGTACTTC
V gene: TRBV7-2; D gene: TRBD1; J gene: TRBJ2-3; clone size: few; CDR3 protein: CASSLGYGTGGNTQYF; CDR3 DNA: TGTGCCAGCAGCTTAGGGTACGGGACAGGGGGAAATACGCAGTATTTT
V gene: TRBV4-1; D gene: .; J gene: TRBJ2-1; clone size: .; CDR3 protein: CASSHPGSYNEQFF; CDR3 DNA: TGCGCCAGCAGCCACCCCGGATCCTACAATGAGCAGTTCTTC
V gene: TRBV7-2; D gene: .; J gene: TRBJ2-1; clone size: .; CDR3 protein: CASSLVSLSEQFF; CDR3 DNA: TGTGCCAGCAGCTTAGTCTCGCTCAGTGAGCAGTTCTTC
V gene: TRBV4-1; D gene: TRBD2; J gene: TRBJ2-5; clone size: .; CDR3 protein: CASSHLGLEIFMETQYF; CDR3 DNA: TGCGCCAGCAGCCACCTAGGACTAGAAATATTCATGGAGACCCAGTACTTC
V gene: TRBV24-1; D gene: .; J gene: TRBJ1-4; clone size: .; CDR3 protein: CATSDSNRIREKLFF; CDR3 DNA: TGTGCCACCAGTGACTCAAACAGGATTCGCGAAAAACTGTTTTTT
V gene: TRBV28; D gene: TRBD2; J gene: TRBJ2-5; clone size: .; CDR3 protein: CARMSGLAGVAQYF; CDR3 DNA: TGTGCCCGAATGAGCGGACTAGCGGGAGTGGCCCAGTACTTC
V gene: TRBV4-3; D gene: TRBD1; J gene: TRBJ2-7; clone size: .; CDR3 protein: CASSHIMDRGALEQYF; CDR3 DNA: TGCGCCAGCAGTCACATAATGGACAGGGGAGCCCTCGAGCAGTACTTC
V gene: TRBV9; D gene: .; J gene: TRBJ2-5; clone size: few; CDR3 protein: CASSVTGMGQETQYF; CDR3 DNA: TGTGCCAGCAGCGTAACAGGGATGGGTCAAGAGACCCAGTACTTC
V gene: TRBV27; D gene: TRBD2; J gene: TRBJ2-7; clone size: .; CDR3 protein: CASSYGTSESYEQYF; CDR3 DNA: TGTGCCAGCAGTTACGGGACTAGCGAATCCTACGAGCAGTACTTC
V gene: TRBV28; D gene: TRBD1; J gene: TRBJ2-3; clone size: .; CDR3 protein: CASSLDRVGDTQYF; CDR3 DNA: TGTGCCAGCAGTTTAGACAGGGTGGGAGATACGCAGTATTTT
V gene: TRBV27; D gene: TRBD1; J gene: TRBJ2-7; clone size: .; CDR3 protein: CASSLGQGFVYERYF; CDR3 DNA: TGTGCCAGCAGTCTCGGACAGGGGTTTGTCTACGAGCGGTACTTC
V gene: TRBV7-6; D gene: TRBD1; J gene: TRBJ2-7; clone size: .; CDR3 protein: CASSSGDRGSYEQYF; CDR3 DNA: TGTGCCAGCAGCTCCGGAGACAGGGGGAGCTACGAGCAGTACTTC
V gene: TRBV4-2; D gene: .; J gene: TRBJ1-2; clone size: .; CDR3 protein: CASSRKGGTSTYGYTF; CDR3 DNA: TGTGCCAGCAGCCGAAAAGGCGGGACATCGACCTATGGCTACACCTTC
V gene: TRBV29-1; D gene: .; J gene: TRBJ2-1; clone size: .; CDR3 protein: CSVEEGISPWEQFF; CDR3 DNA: TGCAGCGTTGAAGAGGGGATCTCTCCATGGGAGCAGTTCTTC
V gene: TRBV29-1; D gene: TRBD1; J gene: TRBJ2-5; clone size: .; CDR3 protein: CSVLQGTETQYF; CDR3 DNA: TGCAGCGTCCTACAGGGGACAGAGACCCAGTACTTC
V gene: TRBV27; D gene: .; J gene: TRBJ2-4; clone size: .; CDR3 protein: CASSLRPPWGNIQYF; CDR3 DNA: TGTGCCAGCAGTTTACGGCCACCATGGGGGAACATTCAGTACTTC
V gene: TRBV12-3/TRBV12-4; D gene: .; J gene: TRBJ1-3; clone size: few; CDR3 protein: CASRGQGAGNTIYF; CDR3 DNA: TGTGCCAGCAGGGGGCAGGGTGCTGGAAACACCATATATTTT
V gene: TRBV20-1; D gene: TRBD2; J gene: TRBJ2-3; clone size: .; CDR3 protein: CSARDGLAGEIRQYF; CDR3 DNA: TGCAGTGCTAGAGACGGACTAGCGGGGGAGATTAGGCAGTATTTT
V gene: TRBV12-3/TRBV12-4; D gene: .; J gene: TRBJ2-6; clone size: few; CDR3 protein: CASSFYFSGANVLTF; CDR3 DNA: TGTGCCAGCAGTTTCTATTTCTCTGGGGCCAACGTCCTGACTTTC
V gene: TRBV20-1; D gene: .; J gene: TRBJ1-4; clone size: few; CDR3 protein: CSAPREYNEKLFF; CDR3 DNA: TGCAGTGCCCCGCGGGAGTATAATGAAAAACTGTTTTTT
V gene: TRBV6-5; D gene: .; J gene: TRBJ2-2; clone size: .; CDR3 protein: CASNPGRLNTGELFF; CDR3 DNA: TGTGCCAGCAACCCGGGACGCCTAAACACCGGGGAGCTGTTTTTT
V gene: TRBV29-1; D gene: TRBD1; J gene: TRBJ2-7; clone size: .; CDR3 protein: CSVEVSGTGGPYEQYF; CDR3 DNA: TGCAGCGTCGAGGTCTCCGGGACAGGGGGGCCCTACGAGCAGTACTTC
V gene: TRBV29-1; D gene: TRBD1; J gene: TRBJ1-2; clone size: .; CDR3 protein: CSVVQGEYGYTF; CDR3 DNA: TGCAGCGTTGTTCAGGGGGAGTACGGCTACACCTTC
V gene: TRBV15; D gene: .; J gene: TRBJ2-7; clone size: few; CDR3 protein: CATSRDQYEQYF; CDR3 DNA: TGTGCCACCAGCAGAGATCAGTACGAGCAGTACTTC
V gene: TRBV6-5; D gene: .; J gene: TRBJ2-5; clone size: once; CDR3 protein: CASSYSRRVETQYF; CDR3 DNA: TGTGCCAGCAGTTACTCGAGGAGAGTAGAGACCCAGTACTTC
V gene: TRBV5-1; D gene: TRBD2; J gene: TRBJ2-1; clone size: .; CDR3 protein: CASSLTSGISSYNEQFF; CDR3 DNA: TGCGCCAGCAGCTTAACTAGCGGGATTAGCTCCTACAATGAGCAGTTCTTC
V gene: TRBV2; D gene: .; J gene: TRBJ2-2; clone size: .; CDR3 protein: CASSVLATGELFF; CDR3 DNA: TGTGCCAGCAGTGTGCTAGCCACCGGGGAGCTGTTTTTT
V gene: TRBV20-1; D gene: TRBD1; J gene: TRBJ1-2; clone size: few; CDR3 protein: CSARDTKLGTGVSYGYTF; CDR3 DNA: TGCAGTGCTAGAGACACAAAACTCGGGACAGGGGTTTCCTATGGCTACACCTTC
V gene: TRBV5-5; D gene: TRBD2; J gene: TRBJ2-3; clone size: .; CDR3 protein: CASSLTRASGSTDTQYF; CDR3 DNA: TGTGCCAGCAGCTTGACTAGGGCTAGCGGTAGCACAGATACGCAGTATTTT
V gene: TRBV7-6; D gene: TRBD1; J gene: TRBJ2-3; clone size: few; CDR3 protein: CASSQGTDTDTQYF; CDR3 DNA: TGTGCCAGCAGCCAAGGGACAGACACAGATACGCAGTATTTT